The 11 T cell receptor beta chains reported below all come from one sample, sequenced in a study of blood T cell repertoires in COVID-19. TCRdb's copy holds only in-frame clones and misses some; the assay was immunoSEQ multiplex PCR. The table records 120,000 to 150,000 clones, around 83% of them present only once. The sample was peripheral blood. Receptors originate from a human donor with acute or convalescent COVID-19. The donor label of this sample is uncertain.

This clone was counted a few times. The chain has TRBV7-9 and TRBJ1-6; D is possibly TRBD1 (5 bases). The CDR3 loop spans 16 amino acids. Germline CDR1 SEHNR, CDR2 FQNEAQ (reference sequence). Trimming removed 4 bases from V and 7 bases from J, with 17 bases in between. The CDR3 loop is CASSSHQDNPNSPLHF. The CDR3, as DNA: TGTGCCAGCAGCTCCCACCAGGACAATCCAAATTCACCCCTCCACTTT. The full variable domain, completed using reference TRBV7-9 and TRBJ1-6, is DTGVSQNPRHKITKRGQNVTFRCDPISEHNRLYWYRQTLGQGPEFLTYFQNEAQLEKSRLLSDRFSAERPKGSFSTLEIQRTEQGDSAMYLCASSSHQDNPNSPLHFGNGTRLTVT.

The rearrangement links TRBV7-9 to TRBJ2-3, with D perhaps matching TRBD2 (5 bases). Germline loops: CDR1 SEHNR, CDR2 FQNEAQ (reference sequence). The CDR3 is made up of 15 amino acids. V was cut by 2 bases and J by 2 bases, with 11 bases left in between. For the CDR3, the DNA is TGTGCCAGCAGCTTAAGACGGGGATACACAGATACGCAGTATTTT. Its translation is CASSLRRGYTDTQYF.

J is TRBJ2-5 and V is TRBV11-2; 7 positions match TRBD1. Trimming removed 7 bases from V and 3 bases from J; junction bases left unmatched: 8. The CDR3 runs to 14 residues. Germline V gives CDR1 SGHAT, CDR2 FQNNGV. CDR3 residues: CASTRQGIEETQYF. The CDR3 DNA reads TGTGCCAGCACGCGACAGGGAATAGAAGAGACCCAGTACTTC.

The genes are TRBV27 and TRBJ2-2; tentatively, D is TRBD1 (6 bases). V lost 6 bases and J 0 bases, leaving 14 bases between the germline ends. The CDR3 spans 16 residues. The germline gives CDR1 MNHEY, CDR2 SMNVEV (reference sequence). CDR3 coding DNA: TGTGCCAGCAGCCGGGGAGACAGGTCGAACACCGGGGAGCTGTTTTTT. As protein: CASSRGDRSNTGELFF.

The chain joins TRBV4-2 to TRBJ1-2, with TRBD1 identical over 9 bases. The V and J ends lost 1 base and 6 bases, in that order; junction bases with no gene match: 3. This CDR3 has 14 residues. Germline V CDR1 and CDR2: LGHNA, YNFKEQ. The CDR3, as DNA: TGTGCCAGCAGCCAAGGGACAGGGGAGGATGGCTACACCTTC. Its protein product is CASSQGTGEDGYTF.

The chain uses TRBV10-3 and TRBJ1-5; possibly TRBD1 for D (6 bases). CDR3 length equals 14 residues. V gave up 3 bases and J gave up 2 bases, with 8 bases separating them. Germline CDR1 ENHRY, CDR2 SYGVKD. The CDR3 DNA is TGTGCCATCAGTGATGGGGGCGGCAATCAGCCCCAGCATTTT. Its protein product is CAISDGGGNQPQHF.

This chain joins TRBV7-6 and TRBJ1-1, with 7 bases that match TRBD1. The length of the CDR3 is 18 residues. Trimming cost V 2 bases and J 0 bases; bases outside gene matches: 12. Germline V gene sequence: CDR1 SGHVS, CDR2 FNYEAQ. CDR3 DNA sequence: TGTGCCAGCAGCTTATCGACCTATCCCGGGACAGTGAACACTGAAGCTTTCTTT. Translated, it gives CASSLSTYPGTVNTEAFF.

The chain uses TRBV6-5 and TRBJ2-7, with D possibly being TRBD2 (5 bases). This CDR3 is built from 13 residues. Trimming shortened V by 2 bases and J by 4 bases, and 9 bases separated the two germline ends. The germline CDR1 and CDR2 sequences are MNHEY and SVGAGI. CDR3 coding DNA: TGTGCCAGCAGTTACGCAGGAGGATACGAGCAGTACTTC. It is translated as CASSYAGGYEQYF.

The chain combines TRBV27 with TRBJ1-1, with 7 nucleotides matching TRBD1. From germline, CDR1 is MNHEY and CDR2 SMNVEV (reference sequence). This CDR3 has 13 amino acids. Germline trimming cut 6 bases from V and 5 bases from J; bases unmatched to any gene: 6. The CDR3 DNA sequence: TGTGCCAGCAGCCCCAGGGGGGTTACTGAAGCTTTCTTT. It yields the protein CASSPRGVTEAFF.

A few counts support this clone. V and J are TRBV6-1 and TRBJ2-7, with D tentatively TRBD1 (6 bases). CDR3 length equals 16 residues. Trimming left V 0 bases short and J 3 bases short, with 15 bases between. Per the germline V gene, CDR1 is MNHNS and CDR2 is SASEGT. The CDR3 here is CASSEAPPGRGYEQYV. CDR3 nucleotide sequence: TGTGCCAGCAGTGAAGCCCCTCCTGGCAGGGGCTACGAGCAGTACGTC.

The V and J genes are TRBV10-3 and TRBJ2-3, with 9 positions matching TRBD1. The CDR3 sequence is 20 residues long. With 0 bases clipped from V and 0 bases from J, the junction kept 13 bases outside the gene matches. Germline V gives CDR1 ENHRY, CDR2 SYGVKD. Here the CDR3 reads CAISESGRGQGILSTDTQYF. The CDR3 coding sequence is TGTGCCATCAGTGAGTCTGGTCGGGGACAGGGCATCCTTAGCACAGATACGCAGTATTTT.